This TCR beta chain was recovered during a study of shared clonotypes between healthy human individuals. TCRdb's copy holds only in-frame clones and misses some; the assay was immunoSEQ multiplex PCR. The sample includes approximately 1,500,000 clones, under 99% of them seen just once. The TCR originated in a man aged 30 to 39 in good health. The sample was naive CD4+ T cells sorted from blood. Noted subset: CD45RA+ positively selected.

Here the CDR3 DNA reads TGTGCCAGCAGTGACGTGGGATTAGCCAAAAACATTCAGTACTTC. Its protein is CASSDVGLAKNIQYF. The rearrangement joins TRBV2 to TRBJ2-4; D ambiguous. With 3 bases removed from V and 0 bases from J, the gap between germline ends came to 9 bases. The CDR3 loop spans 15 amino acids. The germline V gene encodes CDR1 SNHLY and CDR2 FYNNEI. Supplemented by reference TRBV2 and TRBJ2-4, the full variable domain reads EPEVTQTPSHQVTQMGQEVILRCVPISNHLYFYWYRQILGQKVEFLVSFYNNEISEKSEIFDDQFSVERPDGSNFTLKIRSTKLEDSAMYFCASSDVGLAKNIQYFGAGTRLSVL.